The clone carrying this T cell receptor beta chain was seen ten or more times. Its antigen is unknown. Being one base from a much bigger clone, this may be a read error. Other DNA sequences in this sample translate to the same CDR3. None of the patients had undergone any treatment ahead of thyroid surgery. V gave up 5 bases and J gave up 7 bases, with 23 bases separating them. CDR1 and CDR2 from the germline V gene are MNHNS and SASEGT. CDR3 size: 16 residues. The data were obtained in a study of metastatic and nonmetastatic thyroid tumors. Background on the study: Peripheral blood and tumor or nodule samples from malignant and benign thyroid patients were compared. Notes on the study in general: In both blood and tumor samples, TCR beta diversity was reported significantly higher for malignant than benign nodules.

Methods used by the authors: CDR3 was compared across clinicopathological groups, and the resulting differences were used to build a distant-metastasis classifier for papillary thyroid cancer. TCRdb reanalyzed the PCR reads via MiXCR. The V and J calls come from TCRdb's annotation, not from the publication. The sample carries about 22,000 clones, roughly 21% recorded once. This TCR was recovered from a male donor with papillary thyroid cancer or a benign thyroid nodule (not recorded which). Some clones in this sample may be carry-over from other donors' samples. J is TRBJ2-5 and V is TRBV6-1, with D perhaps assigned TRBD1 or TRBD2 (5 bases each). The source material was blood. DNA of the CDR3: TGTGCCAGCAGTTCGCAACGGACCCTCGGGGCAACGACCCAGTACTTC. This translates into CASSSQRTLGATTQYF.